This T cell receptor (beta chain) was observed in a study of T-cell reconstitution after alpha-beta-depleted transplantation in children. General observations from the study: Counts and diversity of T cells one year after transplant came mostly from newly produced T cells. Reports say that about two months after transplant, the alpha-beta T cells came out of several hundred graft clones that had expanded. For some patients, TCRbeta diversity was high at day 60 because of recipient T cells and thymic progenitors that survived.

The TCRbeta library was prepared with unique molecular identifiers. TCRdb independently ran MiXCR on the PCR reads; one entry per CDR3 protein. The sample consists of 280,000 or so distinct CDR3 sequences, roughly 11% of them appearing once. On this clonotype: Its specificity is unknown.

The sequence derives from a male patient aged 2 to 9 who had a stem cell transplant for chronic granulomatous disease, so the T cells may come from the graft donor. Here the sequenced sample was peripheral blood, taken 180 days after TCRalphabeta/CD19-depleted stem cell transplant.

The CDR3: CASSMVGGPDWREQYF. The CDR3 DNA sequence: TGTGCCAGTAGTATGGTAGGGGGGCCGGACTGGCGCGAGCAGTACTTC. The chain combines TRBV19 with TRBJ2-7; D may match TRBD1 or TRBD2 (6 bases each). The CDR3 totals 16 residues. Germline CDR1 reads LNHDA; CDR2 reads SQIVND (reference sequence). V lost 3 bases and J 6 bases, leaving 21 bases between the germline ends.